This T cell receptor beta chain was retrieved from a study of graft-versus-host responses after intestinal transplantation. Study conclusions and caveats: Within allografts, high graft-versus-host to host-versus-graft clonal ratios were seen among patients with graft-donor T cell macrochimerism.

This CDR3 contains 18 residues. Trimming shortened V by 1 base and J by 0 bases, and 13 bases separated the two germline ends. The germline V gene encodes CDR1 MGHRA and CDR2 YSYEKL. The protocol was immunoSEQ multiplex PCR, while the TCRdb copy is restricted to in-frame clones and leaves out a portion. The sample shows tens of thousands of clones, approximately 84% of them seen only once. Concerning this clone itself: What it recognizes is unknown.

The sequence was collected from a human donor who was the organ donor for an intestinal transplant. The sample was unstimulated CD4+ T cells sorted from spleen or lymph node cells, taken before transplant. The chain uses TRBV4-1 and TRBJ2-6; no clear D gene. The CDR3 bases are TGCGCCAGCAGCCAAGTATTCGGCAGGAGCTCTGGGGCCAACGTCCTGACTTTC. Translation: CASSQVFGRSSGANVLTF.